Shown below are 13 T cell receptor beta chains from a single sample sequenced in a study of CD8 T cells in ankylosing spondylitis. Findings of the study overall: Characteristic, it appeared, of ankylosing spondylitis blood was a TCR beta motif of eight highly homologous variants.

These receptors lack a known antigen. TCRdb itself ran the 5' RACE reads through MiXCR, one entry per CDR3 protein. The top ten hold under 1.2% of the sample, which has under 450,000 distinct CDR3 sequences, 17% seen once. Material for sequencing was blood, either unsorted or a sorted T cell fraction (not recorded which). These TCRs come from a male donor with ankylosing spondylitis.

The rearrangement uses TRBV24-1 and TRBJ1-2; D might be TRBD1 (6 bases). The CDR3 contains 14 residues. Germline CDR1 and CDR2: KGHDR and SFDVKD. V dropped 5 bases and J dropped 8 bases, with 17 bases sitting between them. This CDR3 is CATSARTVLGGYTF. DNA for the CDR3: TGTGCCACCAGTGCCAGGACAGTATTGGGCGGCTACACCTTC.

This clonotype has only a few counts. The V and J genes are TRBV6-5 and TRBJ1-6; 7 bases are a match to TRBD1. The CDR3 contains 13 residues. Looked up from germline, CDR1 is MNHEY and CDR2 is SVGAGI. The J segment lost 7 bases and the V segment lost 4 bases, leaving 1 base of the junction unmatched. CDR3 sequence (DNA): TGTGCCAGCAGTTCAGGGGGGAATTCACCCCTCCACTTT. Amino acids: CASSSGGNSPLHF.

This clonotype was detected only a few times. For the CDR3, the DNA is TGCGCCAGCAGCTTGCTGGGGTATCCCACTGAAGCTTTCTTT. Residues: CASSLLGYPTEAFF. This chain links TRBV5-1 with TRBJ1-1; D is unclear. Trimming took 1 base from V and 4 from J, leaving 11 bases between them. This CDR3 region has 14 residues. Germline CDR1 and CDR2: SGHRS and YFSETQ.

V is TRBV28 and J is TRBJ2-7, with D unclear. Between the trimmed V and J ends, which lost 8 bases and 2 bases, there was a span of 10 bases. The CDR3 covers 12 residues. Germline V lookup: CDR1 MDHEN, CDR2 SYDVKM. The CDR3, as DNA: TGTGCCAGCCGATCATTACCCTACGAGCAGTACTTC. Amino acid sequence: CASRSLPYEQYF.

The table lists this clonotype with a few counts. The chain couples TRBV5-6 to TRBJ1-1, with D perhaps matching TRBD1 (5 bases). The CDR3 consists of 14 residues. CDR1 is SGHDT, CDR2 YYEEEE, per germline. V was clipped by 4 bases and J by 0 bases, with 10 bases between them. This CDR3 reads CASSPNRMNTEAFF. The CDR3 nucleotides are TGTGCCAGCAGCCCCAACAGGATGAACACTGAAGCTTTCTTT.

This clonotype was counted only a few times. The chain employs TRBV4-1 and TRBJ2-3, with 15 bases matching TRBD2. The CDR3 consists of 21 residues. J gave up 2 bases and V 4 bases, and 16 bases lay outside the gene matches. CDR1 and CDR2 (germline): MGHRA, YSYEKL. The CDR3 sequence is CASSRKSGTSGRSRFTDTQYF. For the CDR3, the DNA is TGCGCCAGCAGCCGAAAGTCCGGGACTAGCGGGAGGTCCCGCTTCACAGATACGCAGTATTTT.

The chain links TRBV29-1 to TRBJ1-1, with 10 positions matching TRBD1. CDR3 size: 15 residues. The V gene's germline CDR1 is SQVTM and CDR2 ANQGSEA. V lost 4 bases and J lost 0; bases outside the gene matches: 5. CDR3 nucleotide sequence: TGCAGCGTTGGGACAGGGGGGCGAGTGAACACTGAAGCTTTCTTT. This sequence encodes CSVGTGGRVNTEAFF.

Here the CDR3 reads CASSGGATDTQYF. CDR3 nucleotides: TGCGCCAGCAGCGGGGGGGCCACAGATACGCAGTATTTT. The chain couples TRBV10-1 to TRBJ2-3, with 8 bases aligning to TRBD2. J was trimmed by 2 bases and V by 6 bases; bases with no gene match: 1. The CDR3 has 13 amino acids. Germline CDR1 reads WNHNN; CDR2 reads SYGVQD (reference sequence).

This clonotype was found a few times. The chain is built from TRBV29-1 and TRBJ2-6; no firm D call. Germline V lookup: CDR1 SQVTM, CDR2 ANQGSEA. The CDR3 loop spans 12 amino acids. The germline V and J ends were trimmed by 5 bases and 3 bases, with 5 bases remaining between them. The CDR3 spells CSVRRGANVLTF. CDR3 in DNA: TGCAGCGTTCGGCGTGGGGCCAACGTCCTGACTTTC.

This clonotype showed up many times. The CDR3 sequence: CASSLAQGQPQHF. The CDR3 coding sequence is TGTGCCAGCAGCTTAGCTCAGGGTCAGCCCCAGCATTTT. The V gene is TRBV7-2, the J gene TRBJ1-5; D is possibly TRBD1 (5 bases). The CDR3 contains 13 residues. The V end was cut by 0 bases, the J end by 6 bases, with 6 bases between. Germline V lookup: CDR1 SGHTA, CDR2 FQGNSA.

DNA of the CDR3: TGTGCCAGCAGAACCGGGACCTACTCCTACAATGAGCAGTTCTTC. As protein: CASRTGTYSYNEQFF. The chain carries TRBV5-5 and TRBJ2-1, with D perhaps matching TRBD1 or TRBD2 (5 bases each). This CDR3 region has 15 residues. V was clipped by 5 bases and J by 0 bases, with 12 bases between them. Germline V lookup: CDR1 SGHKS, CDR2 YYEKEE (reference sequence).

The chain employs TRBV28 and TRBJ1-2, with a tentative D call TRBD1 (6 bases). Between the trimmed V and J ends, which lost 7 bases and 3 bases, there was a span of 30 bases. The V gene's germline CDR1 is MDHEN and CDR2 SYDVKM. This CDR3 has 19 residues. The CDR3 spells CASIGPGGGEVSGYYGYTF. CDR3 in DNA: TGTGCCAGCATCGGCCCCGGGGGGGGCGAAGTGTCAGGTTACTATGGCTACACCTTC.

In its sample, this clonotype was seen many times. The V gene is TRBV20-1, the J gene TRBJ1-5; no reliable D call. The CDR3 consists of 14 residues. V lost 1 base, J lost 4 bases, and 11 bases lay in between. Germline CDR1 reads DFQATT; CDR2 reads SNEGSKA (reference sequence). The CDR3 coding sequence is TGCAGTGCTAGAGGGGCCCCGGGAAATCAGCCCCAGCATTTT. It translates to CSARGAPGNQPQHF.